This paragraph covers one TCR beta chain sequence. The entry originates in a study of blood T cell repertoires in COVID-19. Study-level information: The analysed material was cDNA or gDNA that came from T cells, B-cell-depleted T cells, or PBMCs.

Per germline, CDR1 LNHDA and CDR2 SQIVND (reference sequence). V trimming: 6 bases; J trimming: 2 bases; junction bases outside the gene matches: 8. The CDR3 length is 16 residues. In the original workflow: Amplification of reference gene primers was used by the study to estimate nucleated cell counts. TCRdb's table, derived via immunoSEQ multiplex PCR, lists solely in-frame clones and lacks some. Clonal size and the V and J genes are those of that table, whereas D and trimming came from the DNA. The sample shows some 96,000 clones, around four fifths of them seen only once. Input material: peripheral blood. This sequence joins TRBV19 and TRBJ2-3, with 10 bases lining up with TRBD1. The source of this sequence is a man aged 45-60 years with active or convalescent COVID-19. The CDR3 is CASRLRTGGVTDTQYF. CDR3 in DNA: TGTGCCAGTAGACTCCGGACAGGGGGAGTCACAGATACGCAGTATTTT.